The 13 T cell receptor beta chains reported below all come from one sample, sequenced in a study of T cells in localized non-small cell lung cancer. TCRdb's table, derived via immunoSEQ multiplex PCR, lists solely in-frame clones and lacks some. The sample has around 750 clones; roughly 29% are singletons. Specimen: lung tumor tissue, collected before any cancer treatment. These receptors were collected from a man aged 35 to 69 with stage III lung adenocarcinoma.

The DNA of the CDR3 is TGCGCCAGCAGCGCGACCGGGACAGGGGCCGAGCAGTACTTC. It translates to CASSATGTGAEQYF. This chain joins TRBV5-1 and TRBJ2-7, with 10 bases fitting TRBD1. Per germline, CDR1 SGHRS and CDR2 YFSETQ. J lost 6 bases, V lost 4 bases, and 7 bases had no gene match. This CDR3 comprises 14 residues.

The genes are TRBV6-8 and TRBJ2-1; TRBD2 matches at 15 bases. Germline CDR1 reads MNHGY; CDR2 reads SAAAGT. The V gene end was trimmed by 3 bases and the J gene end by 7 bases; junction bases not matched to a gene: 7. This CDR3 spans 17 amino acids. DNA for the CDR3: TGTGCCAGCAGTTATCCGCGGACTAGCGGGGGGGGTAATGAGCAGTTCTTC. Encoded protein: CASSYPRTSGGGNEQFF.

The chain couples TRBV9 to TRBJ2-5; no firm D call. Germline values: CDR1 SGDLS, CDR2 YYNGEE. This CDR3 has 14 amino acids. V lost 0 bases, J lost 2 bases, and 8 bases lay in between. CDR3 residues: CASSVGPMQETQYF. CDR3 nucleotides: TGTGCCAGCAGCGTAGGGCCAATGCAAGAGACCCAGTACTTC.

In its sample, this clone is medium-sized. The chain has TRBV11-3 and TRBJ2-5, with TRBD2 matching 8 bases. The CDR3 consists of 17 residues. Germline loops: CDR1 SGHNT, CDR2 YENEEA. V trimming: 5 bases; J trimming: 5 bases; junction bases outside the gene matches: 16. In DNA form, the CDR3 reads TGTGCCAGCAGCCCCCCGGGACTAGTCTCTACTGGGGAGACCCAGTACTTC. The encoded protein is CASSPPGLVSTGETQYF.

This clone rates as large. V is TRBV11-3 and J is TRBJ2-7; maybe TRBD1 (6 bases). The ends were cut back, 4 bases at V and 4 bases at J, with 14 bases in the middle. This CDR3 is 14 amino acids long. Germline V gene sequence: CDR1 SGHNT, CDR2 YENEEA. The CDR3 coding sequence is TGTGCCAGCAGCTCTCCTCAAACAGGGTACGAGCAGTACTTC. The encoded protein is CASSSPQTGYEQYF.

The chain joins TRBV6-7 to TRBJ1-1, with a possible D match to TRBD1 (5 bases). TRBV6-7 qualifies as an ORF whose function is uncertain. V was clipped by 6 bases and J by 7 bases, with 9 bases between them. This CDR3 is 11 amino acids long. As DNA, the CDR3 is TGTGCCAGCAGATGGGACGGTGAAGCTTTCTTT. Amino acids: CASRWDGEAFF.

The chain couples TRBV6-8 to TRBJ2-5; possibly TRBD2 for D (6 bases). The CDR3 runs to 14 residues. Germline V CDR1 and CDR2: MNHGY, SAAAGT. Trimming shortened V by 5 bases and J by 1 base, and 11 bases separated the two germline ends. The CDR3 sequence is CASSPGGFQETQYF. The DNA for the CDR3 is TGTGCCAGCAGTCCCGGGGGATTCCAAGAGACCCAGTACTTC.

The V call is TRBV9, the J call TRBJ2-1; D gene unclear. V was clipped by 2 bases and J by 0 bases, with 9 bases between them. The germline V gene encodes CDR1 SGDLS and CDR2 YYNGEE. The CDR3 is 15 amino acids. CDR3 in DNA: TGTGCCAGCAGCGTTAGGCTTAGCTCCTACAATGAGCAGTTCTTC. Translation: CASSVRLSSYNEQFF.

This chain connects TRBV11-3 to TRBJ2-2; 8 bases match TRBD1. Germline CDR1 SGHNT, CDR2 YENEEA. Trimming took 6 bases from V and 1 from J; bases not matched to a gene: 4. This CDR3 contains 15 residues. The CDR3 loop is CASRSQGVNTGELFF. Here the CDR3 DNA reads TGTGCCAGCAGATCACAGGGGGTGAACACCGGGGAGCTGTTTTTT.

In this sample, this clone turned up a few times. The chain uses TRBV19 and TRBJ2-3; D unresolved. Germline CDR1 is LNHDA and CDR2 is SQIVND (reference sequence). The CDR3 loop spans 11 amino acids. Deletions cut 3 bases from V and 2 bases from J, with 0 bases between. CDR3 sequence (DNA): TGTGCCAGTAGTATCACAGATACGCAGTATTTT. It translates to CASSITDTQYF.

This clone turned up a few times. The chain employs TRBV9 and TRBJ2-7; D might be TRBD2 (8 bases). CDR1 and CDR2 from the germline V gene are SGDLS and YYNGEE. This CDR3 region has 16 residues. V was clipped by 5 bases and J by 2 bases, with 20 bases between them. The CDR3 DNA reads as TGTGCCAGCAGAAATATCCCGGGAGGGGGCACCTACGAGCAGTACTTC. Translation: CASRNIPGGGTYEQYF.

The chain couples TRBV9 to TRBJ2-2; no definite D call. CDR1 and CDR2 (germline): SGDLS, YYNGEE. Trimming took off 5 bases at V and 5 bases at J, with 13 bases between the two ends. The CDR3 extends over 14 amino acids. CDR3 amino acids: CASSEVPGTGELFF. The CDR3 DNA reads TGTGCCAGCAGTGAAGTCCCCGGGACCGGGGAGCTGTTTTTT.

By share, this clone ranks as medium-sized. This rearrangement joins TRBV7-1 to TRBJ2-3; perhaps TRBD2 as D (6 bases). TRBV7-1 is treated as an ORF (open reading frame) with a function not yet certain. The CDR3 consists of 16 residues. Trimming removed 3 bases from V and 1 base from J, with 14 bases in between. CDR3 bases: TGTGCCAGCAGCTCGTCATCGCGGGGCCGCACAGATACGCAGTATTTT. Translation: CASSSSSRGRTDTQYF.